This T cell receptor beta chain comes out of a study of T cell responses to AZD1222 COVID-19 vaccine. A remark on this clone: The antigen remains undetermined.

TCRdb keeps only in-frame clones here, not all; method: immunoSEQ multiplex PCR. The sample contains 100,000 to 120,000 clones, roughly 92% of which appear only once. Pooled samples include second doses given at about 4 or 12 weeks. V was cut by 5 bases and J by 7 bases, with 9 bases left in between. Germline loops: CDR1 PRHDT, CDR2 FYEKMQ (reference sequence). The length of the CDR3 is 11 residues. Study-wide points: Along spike, vaccine-associated CD4 TCRs were found throughout, with dominance at 160-218 and 743-854.

The specimen was peripheral blood, collected 28 days after the second AZD1222 dose. The chain joins TRBV13 to TRBJ2-7; D is undetermined. This receptor was identified in an adult who received the AZD1222 COVID-19 vaccine. As DNA, the CDR3 is TGTGCCAGCAGCCGCCGACAAGAGCAGTACTTC. This translates into CASSRRQEQYF.